Described below is a single TCR beta chain sequence and its context. This sample is drawn from a study of blood T cell repertoires in COVID-19. Study overall: Researchers got acute and convalescent COVID-19 samples from the United States, Italy and Spain.

Original handling: Reference gene primer amplification gave nucleated cell count estimates. Profiled with immunoSEQ multiplex PCR; TCRdb holds only in-frame clones, not every one. V and J calls and clone size follow that table, whereas D and trimming were derived from the DNA. The sample consists of fewer than 70,000 clones, roughly nine tenths of them appearing once. CDR3 length: 14 residues. Trimming cost V 4 bases and J 6 bases, with 13 bases left between them. Germline CDR1 is SGHDT and CDR2 is YYEEEE. The V call is TRBV5-6, the J call TRBJ1-4; D gene ambiguous. The clonotype originates from a man aged 50-59 years with active COVID-19. The sample comprised peripheral blood. As DNA, the CDR3 is TGTGCCAGCAGCCCGGACTCGGGGTATGAAAAACTGTTTTTT. Encoded protein: CASSPDSGYEKLFF.